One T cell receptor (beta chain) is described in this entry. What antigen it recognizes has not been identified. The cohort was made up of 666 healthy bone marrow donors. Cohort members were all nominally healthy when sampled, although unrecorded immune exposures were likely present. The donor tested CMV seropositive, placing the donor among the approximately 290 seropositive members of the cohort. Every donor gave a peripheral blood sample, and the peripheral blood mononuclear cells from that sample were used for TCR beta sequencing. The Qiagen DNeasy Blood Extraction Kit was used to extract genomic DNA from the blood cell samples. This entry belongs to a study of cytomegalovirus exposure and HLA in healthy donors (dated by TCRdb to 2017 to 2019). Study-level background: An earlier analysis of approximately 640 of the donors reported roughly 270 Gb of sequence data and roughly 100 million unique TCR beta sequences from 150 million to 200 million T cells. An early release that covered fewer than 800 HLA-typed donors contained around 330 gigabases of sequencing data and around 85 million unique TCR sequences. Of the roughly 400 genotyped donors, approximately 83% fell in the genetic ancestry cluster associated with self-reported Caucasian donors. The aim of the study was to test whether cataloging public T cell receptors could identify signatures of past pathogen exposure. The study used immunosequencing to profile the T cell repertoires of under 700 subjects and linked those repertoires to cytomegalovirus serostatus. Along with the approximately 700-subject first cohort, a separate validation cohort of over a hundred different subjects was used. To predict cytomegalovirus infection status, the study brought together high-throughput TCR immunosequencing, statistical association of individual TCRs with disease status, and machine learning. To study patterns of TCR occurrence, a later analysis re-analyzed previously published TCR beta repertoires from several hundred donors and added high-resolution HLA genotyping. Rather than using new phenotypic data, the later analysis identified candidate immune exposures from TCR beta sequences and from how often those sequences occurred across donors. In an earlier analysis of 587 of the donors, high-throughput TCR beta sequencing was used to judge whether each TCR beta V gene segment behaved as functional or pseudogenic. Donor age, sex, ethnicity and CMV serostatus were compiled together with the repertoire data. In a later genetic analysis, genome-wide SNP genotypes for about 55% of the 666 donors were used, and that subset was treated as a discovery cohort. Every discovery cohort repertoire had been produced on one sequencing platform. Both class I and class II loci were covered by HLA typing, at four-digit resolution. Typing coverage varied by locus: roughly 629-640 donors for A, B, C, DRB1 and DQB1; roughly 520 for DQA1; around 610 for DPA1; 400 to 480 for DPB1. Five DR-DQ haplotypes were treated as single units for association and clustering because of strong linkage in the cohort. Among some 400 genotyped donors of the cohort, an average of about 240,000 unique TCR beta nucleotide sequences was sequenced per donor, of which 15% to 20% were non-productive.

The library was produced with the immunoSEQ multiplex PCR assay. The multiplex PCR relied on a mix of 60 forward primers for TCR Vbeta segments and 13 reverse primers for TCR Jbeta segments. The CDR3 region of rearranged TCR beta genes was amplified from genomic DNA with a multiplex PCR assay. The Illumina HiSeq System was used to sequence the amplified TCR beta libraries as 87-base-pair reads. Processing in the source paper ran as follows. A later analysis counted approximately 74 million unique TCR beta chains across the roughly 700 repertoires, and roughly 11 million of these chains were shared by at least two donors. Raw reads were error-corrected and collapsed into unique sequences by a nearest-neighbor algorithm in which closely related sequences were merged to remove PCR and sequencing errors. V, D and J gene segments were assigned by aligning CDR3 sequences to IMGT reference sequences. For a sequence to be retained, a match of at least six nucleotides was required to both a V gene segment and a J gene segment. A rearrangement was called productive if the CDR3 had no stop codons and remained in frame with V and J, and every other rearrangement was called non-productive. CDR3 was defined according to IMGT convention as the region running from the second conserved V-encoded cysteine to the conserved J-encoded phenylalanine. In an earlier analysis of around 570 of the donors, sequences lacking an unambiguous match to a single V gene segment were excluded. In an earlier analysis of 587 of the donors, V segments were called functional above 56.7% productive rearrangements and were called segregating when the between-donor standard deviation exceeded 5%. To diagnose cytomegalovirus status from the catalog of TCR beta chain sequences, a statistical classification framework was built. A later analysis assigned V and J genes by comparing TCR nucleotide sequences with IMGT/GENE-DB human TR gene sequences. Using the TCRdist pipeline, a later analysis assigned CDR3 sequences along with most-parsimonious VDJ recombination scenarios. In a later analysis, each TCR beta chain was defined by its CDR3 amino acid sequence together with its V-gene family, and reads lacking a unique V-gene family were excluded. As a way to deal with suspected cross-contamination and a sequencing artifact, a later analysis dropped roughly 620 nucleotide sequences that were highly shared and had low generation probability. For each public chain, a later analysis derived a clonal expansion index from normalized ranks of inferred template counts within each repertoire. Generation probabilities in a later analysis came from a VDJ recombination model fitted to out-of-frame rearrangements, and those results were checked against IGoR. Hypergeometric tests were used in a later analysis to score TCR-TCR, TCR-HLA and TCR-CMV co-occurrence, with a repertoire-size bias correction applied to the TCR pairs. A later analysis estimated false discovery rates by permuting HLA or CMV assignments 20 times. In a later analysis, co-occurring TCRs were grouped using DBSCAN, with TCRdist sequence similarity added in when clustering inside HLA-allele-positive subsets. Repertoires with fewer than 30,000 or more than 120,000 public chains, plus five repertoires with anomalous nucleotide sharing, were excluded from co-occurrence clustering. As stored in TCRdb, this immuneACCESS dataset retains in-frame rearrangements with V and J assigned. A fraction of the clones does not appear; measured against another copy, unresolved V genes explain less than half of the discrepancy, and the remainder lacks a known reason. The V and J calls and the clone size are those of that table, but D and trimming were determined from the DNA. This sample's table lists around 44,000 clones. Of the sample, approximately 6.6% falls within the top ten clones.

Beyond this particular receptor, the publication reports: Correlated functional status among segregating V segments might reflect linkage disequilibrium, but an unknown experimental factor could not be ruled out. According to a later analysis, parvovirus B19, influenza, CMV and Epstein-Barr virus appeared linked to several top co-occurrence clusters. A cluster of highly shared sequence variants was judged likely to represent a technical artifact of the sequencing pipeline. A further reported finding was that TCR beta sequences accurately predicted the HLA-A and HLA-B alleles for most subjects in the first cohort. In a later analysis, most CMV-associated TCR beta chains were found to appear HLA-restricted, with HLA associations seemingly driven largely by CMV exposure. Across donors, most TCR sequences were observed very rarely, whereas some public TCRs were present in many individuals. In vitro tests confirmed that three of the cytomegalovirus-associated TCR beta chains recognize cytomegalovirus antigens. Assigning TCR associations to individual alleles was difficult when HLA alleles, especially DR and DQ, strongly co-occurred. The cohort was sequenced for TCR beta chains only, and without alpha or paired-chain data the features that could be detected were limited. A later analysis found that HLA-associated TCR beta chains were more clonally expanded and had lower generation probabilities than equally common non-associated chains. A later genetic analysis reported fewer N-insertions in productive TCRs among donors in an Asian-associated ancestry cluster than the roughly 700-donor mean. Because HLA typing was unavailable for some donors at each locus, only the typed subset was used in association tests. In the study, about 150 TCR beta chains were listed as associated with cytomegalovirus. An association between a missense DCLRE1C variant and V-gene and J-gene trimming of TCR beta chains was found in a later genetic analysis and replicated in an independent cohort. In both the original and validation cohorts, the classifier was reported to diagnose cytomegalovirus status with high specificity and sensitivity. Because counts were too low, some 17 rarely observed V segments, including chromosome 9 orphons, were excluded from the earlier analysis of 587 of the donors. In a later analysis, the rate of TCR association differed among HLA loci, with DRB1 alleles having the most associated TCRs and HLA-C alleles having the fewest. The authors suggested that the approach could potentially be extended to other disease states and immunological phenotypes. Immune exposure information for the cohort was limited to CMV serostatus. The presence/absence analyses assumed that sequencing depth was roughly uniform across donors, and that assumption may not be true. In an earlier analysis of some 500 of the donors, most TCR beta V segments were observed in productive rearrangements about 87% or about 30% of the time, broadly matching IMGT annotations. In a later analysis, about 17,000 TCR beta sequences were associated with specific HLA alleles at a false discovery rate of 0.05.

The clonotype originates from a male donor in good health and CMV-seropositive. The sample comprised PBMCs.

The CDR3: CASSLAGANEQFF. The bases read TGTGCCAGCAGCTTGGCGGGGGCCAATGAGCAGTTCTTC. The chain links TRBV11-3 with TRBJ2-1, with TRBD2 perhaps the D gene, on 7 matching bases. Relative to germline, V is 3 bases shorter and J is 6 bases shorter, with 9 bases between their ends. From cysteine to phenylalanine, the CDR3 is 13 amino acids long. Only the CDR3 region is kept as DNA, spanning 39 bases read in frame from base 1. The germline V gene supplies CDR1 SGHNT and CDR2 YENEEA.